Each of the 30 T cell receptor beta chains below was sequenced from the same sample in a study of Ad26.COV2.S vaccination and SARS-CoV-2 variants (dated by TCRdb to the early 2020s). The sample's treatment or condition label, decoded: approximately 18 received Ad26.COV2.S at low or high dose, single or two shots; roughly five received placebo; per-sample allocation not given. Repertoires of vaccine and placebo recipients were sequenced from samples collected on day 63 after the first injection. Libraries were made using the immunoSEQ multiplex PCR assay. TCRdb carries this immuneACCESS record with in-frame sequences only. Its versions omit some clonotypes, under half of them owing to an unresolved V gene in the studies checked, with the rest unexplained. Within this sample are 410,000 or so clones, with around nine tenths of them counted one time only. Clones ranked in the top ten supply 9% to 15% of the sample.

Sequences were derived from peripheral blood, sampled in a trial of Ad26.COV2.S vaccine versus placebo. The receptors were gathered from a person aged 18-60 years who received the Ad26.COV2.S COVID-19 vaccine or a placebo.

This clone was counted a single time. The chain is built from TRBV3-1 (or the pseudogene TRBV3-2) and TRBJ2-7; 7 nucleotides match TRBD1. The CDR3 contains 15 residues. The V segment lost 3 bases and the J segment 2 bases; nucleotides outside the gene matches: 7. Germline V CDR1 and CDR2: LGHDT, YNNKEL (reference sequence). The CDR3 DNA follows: TGTGCCAGCAGCCATTCCGGGACAGAACCCTACGAGCAGTACTTC. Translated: CASSHSGTEPYEQYF.

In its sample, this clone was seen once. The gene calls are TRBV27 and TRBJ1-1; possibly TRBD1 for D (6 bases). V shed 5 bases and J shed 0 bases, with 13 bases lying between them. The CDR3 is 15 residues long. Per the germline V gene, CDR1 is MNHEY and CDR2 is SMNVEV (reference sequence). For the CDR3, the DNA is TGTGCCAGCAGTGTCAGGGACACCTTGAACACTGAAGCTTTCTTT. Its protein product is CASSVRDTLNTEAFF.

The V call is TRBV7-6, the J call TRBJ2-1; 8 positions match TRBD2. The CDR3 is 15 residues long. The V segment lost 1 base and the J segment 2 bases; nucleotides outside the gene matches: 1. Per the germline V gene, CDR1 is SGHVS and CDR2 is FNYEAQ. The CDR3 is CASSLEGLAYNEQFF. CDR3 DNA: TGTGCCAGCAGCTTAGAGGGACTAGCCTACAATGAGCAGTTCTTC.

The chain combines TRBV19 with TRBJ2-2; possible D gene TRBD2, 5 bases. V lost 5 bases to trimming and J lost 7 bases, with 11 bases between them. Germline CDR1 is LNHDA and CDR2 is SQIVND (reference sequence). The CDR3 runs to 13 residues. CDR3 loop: CASSATRIGELFF. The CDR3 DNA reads TGTGCCAGTAGTGCTACTAGAATCGGGGAGCTGTTTTTT.

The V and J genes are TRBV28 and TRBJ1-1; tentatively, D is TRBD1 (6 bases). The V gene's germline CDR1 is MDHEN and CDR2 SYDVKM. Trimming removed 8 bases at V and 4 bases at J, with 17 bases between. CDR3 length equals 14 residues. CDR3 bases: TGTGCCAGCCTCCCTCACAGGGTTACCACTGAAGCTTTCTTT. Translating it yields CASLPHRVTTEAFF.

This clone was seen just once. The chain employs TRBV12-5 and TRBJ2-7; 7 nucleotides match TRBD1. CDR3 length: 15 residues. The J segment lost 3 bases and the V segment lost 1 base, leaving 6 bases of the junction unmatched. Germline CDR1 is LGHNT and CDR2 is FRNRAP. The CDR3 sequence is CASGLARGQFYEQYF. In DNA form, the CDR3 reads TGTGCTAGTGGTTTGGCCCGGGGACAGTTCTACGAGCAGTACTTC.

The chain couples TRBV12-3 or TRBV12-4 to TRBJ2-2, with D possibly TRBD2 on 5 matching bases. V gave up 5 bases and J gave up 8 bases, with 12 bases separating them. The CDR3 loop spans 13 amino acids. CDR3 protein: CASSALGGGELFF. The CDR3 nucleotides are TGTGCCAGCAGTGCGTTAGGAGGTGGGGAGCTGTTTTTT.

The CDR3 protein is CSVPLAAYGRPYNEQFF. CDR3 coding DNA: TGCAGCGTTCCTCTAGCAGCGTACGGGAGGCCCTACAATGAGCAGTTCTTC. The V gene is TRBV29-1, the J gene TRBJ2-1; TRBD2 aligns across 7 bases. Germline CDR1 is SQVTM and CDR2 is ANQGSEA. The CDR3 extends over 17 amino acids. J was trimmed by 2 bases and V by 5 bases; bases with no gene match: 15.

CDR3 region: CASSQEPGESTDTQYF. In DNA form, the CDR3 reads TGTGCCAGCAGCCAAGAACCGGGGGAAAGCACAGATACGCAGTATTTT. The chain joins TRBV3-1 (or the pseudogene TRBV3-2) to TRBJ2-3, with a possible D match to TRBD2 (6 bases). Germline lookup yields CDR1 LGHDT and CDR2 YNNKEL (reference sequence). The CDR3 is 16 amino acids. Trimming removed 0 bases at V and 0 bases at J, with 10 bases between.

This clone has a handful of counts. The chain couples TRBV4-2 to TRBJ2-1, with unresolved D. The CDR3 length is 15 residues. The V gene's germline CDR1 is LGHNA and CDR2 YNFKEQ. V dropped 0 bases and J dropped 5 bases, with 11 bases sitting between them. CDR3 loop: CASSQDGQSNNEQFF. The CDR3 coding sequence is TGTGCCAGCAGCCAAGATGGGCAATCCAACAATGAGCAGTTCTTC.

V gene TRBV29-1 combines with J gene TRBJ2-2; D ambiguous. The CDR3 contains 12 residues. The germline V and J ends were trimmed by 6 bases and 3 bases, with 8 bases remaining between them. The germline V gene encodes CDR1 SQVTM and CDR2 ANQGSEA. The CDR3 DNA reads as TGCAGCGTAAAATGGGACACCGGGGAGCTGTTTTTT. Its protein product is CSVKWDTGELFF.

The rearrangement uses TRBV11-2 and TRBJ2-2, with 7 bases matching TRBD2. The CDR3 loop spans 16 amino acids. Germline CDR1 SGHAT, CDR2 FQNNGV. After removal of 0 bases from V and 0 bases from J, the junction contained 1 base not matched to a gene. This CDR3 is CASSLDGLANTGELFF. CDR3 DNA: TGTGCCAGCAGCTTAGATGGACTAGCGAACACCGGGGAGCTGTTTTTT.

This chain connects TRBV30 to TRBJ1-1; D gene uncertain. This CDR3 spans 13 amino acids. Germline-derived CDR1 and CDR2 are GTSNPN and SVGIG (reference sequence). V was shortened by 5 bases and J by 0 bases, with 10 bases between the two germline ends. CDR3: CAWEYTVNTEAFF. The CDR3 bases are TGTGCCTGGGAATACACAGTGAACACTGAAGCTTTCTTT. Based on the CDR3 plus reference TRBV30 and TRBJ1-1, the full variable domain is SQTIHQWPATLVQPVGSPLSLECTVEGTSNPNLYWYRQAAGRGLQLLFYSVGIGQISSEVPQNLSASRPQDRQFILSSKKLLLSDSGFYLCAWEYTVNTEAFFGQGTRLTVV.

Here the CDR3 DNA reads TGTGCCATCAGGGAGGGGACGGCTAATGAAAAACTGTTTTTT. Its translation: CAIREGTANEKLFF. The chain couples TRBV10-3 to TRBJ1-4, with a possible D match to TRBD1 (5 bases). V shed 6 bases and J shed 3 bases, with 11 bases lying between them. This CDR3 region has 14 residues. Looked up from germline, CDR1 is ENHRY and CDR2 is SYGVKD.

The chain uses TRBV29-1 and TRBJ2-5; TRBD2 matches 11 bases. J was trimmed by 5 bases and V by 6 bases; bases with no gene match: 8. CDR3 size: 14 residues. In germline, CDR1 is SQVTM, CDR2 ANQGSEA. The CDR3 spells CSVLLAGDGETQYF. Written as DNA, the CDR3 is TGCAGCGTCTTACTAGCGGGAGATGGGGAGACCCAGTACTTC.

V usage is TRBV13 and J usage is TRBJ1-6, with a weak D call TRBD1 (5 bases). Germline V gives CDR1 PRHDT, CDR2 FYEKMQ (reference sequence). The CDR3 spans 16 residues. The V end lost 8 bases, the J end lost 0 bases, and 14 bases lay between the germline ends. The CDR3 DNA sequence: TGTGCCAGCTCGGAAGGCCAGGGCTCCTATAATTCACCCCTCCACTTT. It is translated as CASSEGQGSYNSPLHF.

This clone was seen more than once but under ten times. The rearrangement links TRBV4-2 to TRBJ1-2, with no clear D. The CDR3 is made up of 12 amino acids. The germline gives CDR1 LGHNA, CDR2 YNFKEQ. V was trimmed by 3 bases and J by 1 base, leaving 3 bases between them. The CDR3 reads CASSQHNYGYTF. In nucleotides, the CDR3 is TGTGCCAGCAGCCAGCATAACTATGGCTACACCTTC.

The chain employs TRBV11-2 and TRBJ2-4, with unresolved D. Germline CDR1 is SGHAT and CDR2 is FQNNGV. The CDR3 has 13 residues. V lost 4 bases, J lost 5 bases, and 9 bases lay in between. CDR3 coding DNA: TGTGCCAGCAGCTCCGGGTTAGAAAACATTCAGTACTTC. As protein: CASSSGLENIQYF. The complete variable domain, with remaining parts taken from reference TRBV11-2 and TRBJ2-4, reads EAGVAQSPRYKIIEKRQSVAFWCNPISGHATLYWYQQILGQGPKLLIQFQNNGVVDDSQLPKDRFSAERLKGVDSTLKIQPAKLEDSAVYLCASSSGLENIQYFGAGTRLSVL.

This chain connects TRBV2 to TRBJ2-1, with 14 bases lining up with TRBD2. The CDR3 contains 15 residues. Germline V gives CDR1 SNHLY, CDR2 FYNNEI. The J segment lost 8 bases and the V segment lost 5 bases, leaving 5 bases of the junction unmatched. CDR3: CASSTTSGRGHEQFF. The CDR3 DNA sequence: TGTGCCAGCAGTACGACTAGCGGGAGGGGACATGAGCAGTTCTTC.

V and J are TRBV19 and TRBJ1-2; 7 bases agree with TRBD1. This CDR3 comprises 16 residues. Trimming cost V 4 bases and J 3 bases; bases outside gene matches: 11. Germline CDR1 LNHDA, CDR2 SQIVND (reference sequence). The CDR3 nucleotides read TGTGCCAGTAGTAGCCCGACAGGGCGAGGTGACTATGGCTACACCTTC. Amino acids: CASSSPTGRGDYGYTF.

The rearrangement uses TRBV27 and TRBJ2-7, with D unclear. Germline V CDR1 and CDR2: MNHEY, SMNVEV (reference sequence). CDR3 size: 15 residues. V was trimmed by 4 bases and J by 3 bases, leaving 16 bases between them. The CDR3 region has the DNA TGTGCCAGCAGTTCCCGAGACTCATACATCTACGAGCAGTACTTC. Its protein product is CASSSRDSYIYEQYF.

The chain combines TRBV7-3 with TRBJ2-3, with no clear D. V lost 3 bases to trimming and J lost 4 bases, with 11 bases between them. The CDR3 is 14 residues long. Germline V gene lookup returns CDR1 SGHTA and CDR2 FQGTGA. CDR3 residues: CASSFGSGADTQYF. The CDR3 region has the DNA TGTGCCAGCAGCTTCGGGTCCGGCGCAGATACGCAGTATTTT.

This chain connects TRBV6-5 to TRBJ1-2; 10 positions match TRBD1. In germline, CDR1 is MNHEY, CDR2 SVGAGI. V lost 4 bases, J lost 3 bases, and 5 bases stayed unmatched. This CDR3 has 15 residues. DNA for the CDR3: TGTGCCAGCAGTTCCCCCGGGACAGGGGACTATGGCTACACCTTC. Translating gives CASSSPGTGDYGYTF.

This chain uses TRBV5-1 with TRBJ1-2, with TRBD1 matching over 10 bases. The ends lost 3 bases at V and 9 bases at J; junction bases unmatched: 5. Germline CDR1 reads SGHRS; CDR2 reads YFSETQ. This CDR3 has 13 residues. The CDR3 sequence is CASSWRDRGSYTF. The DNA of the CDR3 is TGCGCCAGCAGCTGGCGGGACAGGGGAAGCTACACCTTC.

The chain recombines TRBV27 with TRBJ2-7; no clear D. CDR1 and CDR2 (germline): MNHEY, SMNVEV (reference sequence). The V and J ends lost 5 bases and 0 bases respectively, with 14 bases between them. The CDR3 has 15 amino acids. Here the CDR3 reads CASSPSIFSSYEQYF. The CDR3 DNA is TGTGCCAGCAGTCCCAGCATCTTTAGCTCCTACGAGCAGTACTTC.

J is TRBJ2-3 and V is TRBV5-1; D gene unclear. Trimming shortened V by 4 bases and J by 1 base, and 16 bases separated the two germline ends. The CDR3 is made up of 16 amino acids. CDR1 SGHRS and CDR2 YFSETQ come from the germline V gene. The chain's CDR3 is CASSPTWTLGTDTQYF. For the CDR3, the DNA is TGCGCCAGCAGCCCTACGTGGACCTTAGGCACAGATACGCAGTATTTT.

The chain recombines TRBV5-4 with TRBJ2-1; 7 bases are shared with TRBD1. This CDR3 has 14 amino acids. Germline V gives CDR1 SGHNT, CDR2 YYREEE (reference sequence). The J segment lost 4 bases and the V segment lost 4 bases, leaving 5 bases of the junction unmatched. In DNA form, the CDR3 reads TGTGCCAGCAGCACCCCCAGGGGGTACAATGAGCAGTTCTTC. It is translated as CASSTPRGYNEQFF. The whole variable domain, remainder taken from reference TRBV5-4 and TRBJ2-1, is ETGVTQSPTHLIKTRGQQVTLRCSSQSGHNTVSWYQQALGQGPQFIFQYYREEENGRGNFPPRFSGLQFPNYSSELNVNALELDDSALYLCASSTPRGYNEQFFGPGTRLTVL.

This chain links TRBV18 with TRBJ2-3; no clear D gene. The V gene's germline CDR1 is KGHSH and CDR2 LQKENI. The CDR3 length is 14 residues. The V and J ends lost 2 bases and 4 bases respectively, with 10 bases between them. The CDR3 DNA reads TGTGCCAGCTCACCAGGGTTAGCCGCAGATACGCAGTATTTT. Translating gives CASSPGLAADTQYF.

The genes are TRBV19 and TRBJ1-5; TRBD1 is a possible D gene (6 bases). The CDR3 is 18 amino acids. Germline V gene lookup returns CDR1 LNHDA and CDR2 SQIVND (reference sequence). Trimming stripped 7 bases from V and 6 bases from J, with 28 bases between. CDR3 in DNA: TGTGCCAGTAACACAAATACAGGGTACGCAGCACCGGGTCAGCCCCAGCATTTT. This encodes CASNTNTGYAAPGQPQHF.

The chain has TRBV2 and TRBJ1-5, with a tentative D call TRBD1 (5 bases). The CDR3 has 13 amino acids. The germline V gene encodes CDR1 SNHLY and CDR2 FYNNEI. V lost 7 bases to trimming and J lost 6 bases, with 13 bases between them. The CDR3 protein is CASKKDSSQPQHF. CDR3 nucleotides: TGTGCCAGCAAAAAAGACAGTTCTCAGCCCCAGCATTTT.